The rows below give T cell receptor beta chains drawn from one sample of a study of response to subunit inactivated influenza vaccine. TCRdb reprocessed the RT-PCR reads via MiXCR and lists one record per CDR3 protein. This table has some 520,000 distinct CDR3 sequences, more than 15% appearing once. Sequencing was performed on CD4+ T cells sorted from PBMCs, taken about 23 months after vaccination. All receptors come from a man aged 50-75 years who received an inactivated influenza vaccine. CDR3s include the opening cysteine and the closing phenylalanine or tryptophan. The D gene is left open where the match is weak. Some rows have no size entry. The others give once, few or many, or a class for an expanded clone.

many,TRBJ2-1,TRBV12-3/TRBV12-4,TRBD1,TGTGCCAGCAGTTTTGACAGGGGGCACAATGAGCAGTTCTTC,CASSFDRGHNEQFF
NA,TRBJ1-2,TRBV2,NA,TGTGCCAGCAGTGAGAAAAGGTACAGCTTC,CASSEKRYSF
NA,TRBJ2-1,TRBV6-5,TRBD1,TGTGCCAGCAGTTACCAGGACAGGGTCGATGAGCAGTTCTTC,CASSYQDRVDEQFF
NA,TRBJ2-1,TRBV11-1,TRBD2,TGTGCCAGCAGCACGCCAAGACTAGCGGGAGACAACTACAATGAGCAGTTCTTC,CASSTPRLAGDNYNEQFF
NA,TRBJ2-7,TRBV11-2,NA,TGTGCCAGCAGCTTAGTTCGGGGCCCCTCCTACGAGCAGTACTTC,CASSLVRGPSYEQYF
NA,TRBJ2-3,TRBV5-1,NA,TGCGCCAGCAGCGGTGTCAGGGGCACAGATACGCAGTATTTT,CASSGVRGTDTQYF
NA,TRBJ1-5,TRBV6-9,TRBD1,TGTGCCAGCAGGGGTTCCGGGACAGGGGGAGTTCGATTTAATCAGCCCCAGCATTTT,CASRGSGTGGVRFNQPQHF
NA,TRBJ2-7,TRBV9,TRBD1,TGTGCCAGCAGCGAGGCGATGGGACAGGGATCGGACGAGCAGTACTTC,CASSEAMGQGSDEQYF
few,TRBJ2-2,TRBV12-3/TRBV12-4,NA,TGTGCCAGCAGGAATCAGGGGACCGGGGAGCTGTTTTTT,CASRNQGTGELFF
NA,TRBJ2-7,TRBV4-3,TRBD1,TGCGCCAGCAGCCAAGGGACAGGAAACATTCCGTACTTC,CASSQGTGNIPYF
many,TRBJ1-6,TRBV30,NA,TGTGCCTGGAGCATTGGGTTTGGTTCACCCCTCCACTTT,CAWSIGFGSPLHF
few,TRBJ1-3,TRBV3-1,TRBD1,TGTGCCAGCAGCCGTCGGACAGGGTCTGGAAACACCATATATTTT,CASSRRTGSGNTIYF
NA,TRBJ2-5,TRBV20-1,NA,TGCAGTGCTAATGCGGGGAACGGGTTTGAGACCCAGTACTTC,CSANAGNGFETQYF
few,TRBJ2-1,TRBV20-1,NA,TGCAGTGCTAGCCTCCGGCGCTCCTACAATGAGCAGTTCTTC,CSASLRRSYNEQFF
few,TRBJ2-7,TRBV24-1,NA,TGTGCCACCAGCCCCGCTTGGGACTCCTACGAGCAGTACTTC,CATSPAWDSYEQYF
NA,TRBJ2-7,TRBV28,NA,TGTGCCAGCAGTTTAGAGGGGAGCCTACGGGAGCAGTACTTC,CASSLEGSLREQYF
few,TRBJ2-7,TRBV21-1,NA,TGTGCCACGGTCTATCAGAGCTCCTACGAGCAGTACTTC,CATVYQSSYEQYF
NA,TRBJ2-1,TRBV9,TRBD1,TGTGCCAGCAGCGCCTTAGACAGGGGGCGGTACAATGAGCAGTTCTTC,CASSALDRGRYNEQFF
few,TRBJ1-1,TRBV29-1,TRBD1,TGCAGCGTTTCGACAGGGAACACGAACACTGAAGCTTTCTTT,CSVSTGNTNTEAFF
few,TRBJ1-3,TRBV5-1,NA,TGCGCCAGCAGCGTCTCGACTTTAGGGTCTGGAAACACCATATATTTT,CASSVSTLGSGNTIYF
many,TRBJ2-2,TRBV3-1,TRBD2,TGTGCCAGCAGCCATAGCGGGAGGGTCGGGGAGCTGTTTTTT,CASSHSGRVGELFF
few,TRBJ2-7,TRBV25-1,TRBD1,TGTGCCAGCAGGCCGGGACAGGGAGCCGAGCAGTACTTC,CASRPGQGAEQYF